A few counts support the clone carrying this T cell receptor (beta chain). Its antigen is not known. These data belong to a study of glioma-infiltrating T cells. General observations from the study: Tissue-blood divergence was below expectation in non-neoplastic patients, above in gliomas.

Using RNA template, CDR3s of TCR alpha and beta were amplified with iRepertoire arm-PCR. A single record per CDR3 protein comes from TCRdb applying MiXCR to the multiplex PCR reads. This repertoire shows about 130,000 distinct CDR3 sequences, under 25% found once; its top ten account for 25% to 30%. Looked up from germline, CDR1 is DFQATT and CDR2 is SNEGSKA (reference sequence). V was pared by 5 bases and J by 7 bases, with 18 bases between. The CDR3 runs 14 residues. This chain uses TRBV20-1 with TRBJ1-5, with D perhaps matching TRBD1 (6 bases). Sequenced input: glioma tissue, nonneoplastic brain tissue, or PBMCs (not recorded which). The source of this sequence is a human donor with low-grade glioma or glioblastoma, undergoing nonglioma brain surgery, or in good health (not recorded which). The CDR3 DNA sequence: TGCAGTGCTCGGGGGCAGCCCCCCAGCCAGCCCCAGCATTTT. Amino acids: CSARGQPPSQPQHF.